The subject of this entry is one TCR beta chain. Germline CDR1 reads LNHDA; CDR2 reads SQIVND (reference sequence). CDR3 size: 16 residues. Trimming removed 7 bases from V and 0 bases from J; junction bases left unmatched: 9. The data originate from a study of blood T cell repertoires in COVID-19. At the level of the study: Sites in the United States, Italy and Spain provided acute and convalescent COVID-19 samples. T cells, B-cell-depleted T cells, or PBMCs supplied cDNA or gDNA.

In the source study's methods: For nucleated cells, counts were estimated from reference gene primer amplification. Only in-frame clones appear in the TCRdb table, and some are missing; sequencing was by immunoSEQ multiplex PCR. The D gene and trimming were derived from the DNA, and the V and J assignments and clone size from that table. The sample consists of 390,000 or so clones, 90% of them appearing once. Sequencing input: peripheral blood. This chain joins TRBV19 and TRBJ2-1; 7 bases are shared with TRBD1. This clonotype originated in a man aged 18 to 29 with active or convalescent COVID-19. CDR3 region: CASIPGQANSYNEQFF. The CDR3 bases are TGTGCCAGTATCCCCGGACAGGCGAACTCCTACAATGAGCAGTTCTTC.